The next 10 T cell receptor beta chains were all read from a single sample in a study of cytomegalovirus exposure and HLA in healthy donors. Primers included in the PCR were 60 Vbeta and 13 Jbeta primers. The method was immunoSEQ multiplex PCR; TCRdb's version includes in-frame clones alone and lacks a portion of them. The data hold around 160,000 clones, with roughly 80% observed a single time. The specimen sequenced was PBMCs. All receptors come from a man aged 45-60 years in good health and CMV-seropositive.

This clone was seen more than once but under ten times. This chain joins TRBV27 and TRBJ1-3, with 10 positions matching TRBD1. CDR1 is MNHEY and CDR2 is SMNVEV in the germline V gene (reference sequence). J was trimmed by 3 bases and V by 3 bases; bases with no gene match: 8. The CDR3 runs to 17 residues. Here the CDR3 DNA reads TGTGCCAGCAGTTTCTCCGGGACAGGGGAGGTTGGAAACACCATATATTTT. This translates into CASSFSGTGEVGNTIYF.

V gene TRBV11-2 combines with J gene TRBJ2-7; 12 nucleotides line up with TRBD2. Germline V gene sequence: CDR1 SGHAT, CDR2 FQNNGV. This CDR3 is 15 amino acids long. V shed 1 base, J shed 5 bases, and the junction held 3 bases outside the gene matches. Here the CDR3 DNA reads TGTGCCAGCAGCTTAGGACTAGCGGGGGCCCACGAGCAGTACTTC. Protein sequence: CASSLGLAGAHEQYF. The entire variable domain, with the rest obtained from reference TRBV11-2 and TRBJ2-7, is as follows: EAGVAQSPRYKIIEKRQSVAFWCNPISGHATLYWYQQILGQGPKLLIQFQNNGVVDDSQLPKDRFSAERLKGVDSTLKIQPAKLEDSAVYLCASSLGLAGAHEQYFGPGTRLTVT.

The CDR3 is CASSYLAGGTGYEQYF. The CDR3 DNA sequence: TGTGCCAGCAGCTATTTAGCGGGCGGGACTGGGTACGAGCAGTACTTC. V is TRBV7-9 and J is TRBJ2-7, with 7 bases aligning to TRBD2. Germline V lookup: CDR1 SEHNR, CDR2 FQNEAQ (reference sequence). After removal of 4 bases from V and 4 bases from J, the junction contained 13 bases not matched to a gene. The CDR3 is 16 residues long.

The chain has TRBV19 and TRBJ1-2; possibly TRBD1 for D (6 bases). This CDR3 contains 14 residues. CDR1 and CDR2 from the germline V gene are LNHDA and SQIVND (reference sequence). Deletions cut 3 bases from V and 6 bases from J, with 14 bases between. The CDR3 nucleotides read TGTGCCAGTAGTATGACTAACAGGGTGGATGGCTACACCTTC. It translates to CASSMTNRVDGYTF.

This chain uses TRBV28 with TRBJ2-7, with 11 bases identical to TRBD2. Germline CDR1 MDHEN, CDR2 SYDVKM. CDR3 size: 13 residues. With V trimmed by 7 bases and J by 5 bases, 4 bases remained unmatched. The CDR3 loop reads CASITSGSNEQYF. The CDR3 DNA reads TGTGCCAGCATAACTAGCGGGAGTAACGAGCAGTACTTC.

The rearrangement uses TRBV27 and TRBJ2-1; 15 bases are a match to TRBD2. The V and J ends lost 5 bases and 4 bases, in that order; junction bases with no gene match: 9. The CDR3 loop spans 18 amino acids. Per the germline V gene, CDR1 is MNHEY and CDR2 is SMNVEV (reference sequence). The CDR3 here is CASSKGGTSGGQYNEQFF. In DNA form, the CDR3 reads TGTGCCAGCAGTAAGGGAGGGACTAGCGGGGGGCAGTACAATGAGCAGTTCTTC.

The genes are TRBV5-8 and TRBJ2-6; no clear D. Germline loops: CDR1 SGHTS, CDR2 YDEGEE. This CDR3 has 16 amino acids. The V gene lost 0 bases and the J gene lost 1 base, with 8 bases spanning the gap. Here the CDR3 reads CASSLVVVSGANVLTF. The CDR3 DNA sequence: TGTGCCAGCAGCTTGGTAGTTGTATCTGGGGCCAACGTCCTGACTTTC.

The rearrangement links TRBV7-8 to TRBJ2-2; TRBD1 is a possible D gene (6 bases). The germline gives CDR1 SGHVS, CDR2 FQNEAQ. The CDR3 is 17 amino acids. The V end was cut by 1 base, the J end by 4 bases, with 16 bases between. The CDR3 DNA reads TGTGCCAGCAGCTTAGACCGGGACAACTTGTTCACCGGGGAGCTGTTTTTT. It is translated as CASSLDRDNLFTGELFF.

The rearrangement links TRBV27 to TRBJ2-3; TRBD1 matches at 11 bases. Germline V gene sequence: CDR1 MNHEY, CDR2 SMNVEV (reference sequence). The CDR3 covers 16 residues. Trimming removed 2 bases from V and 5 bases from J; junction bases left unmatched: 6. CDR3 DNA sequence: TGTGCCAGCAGTTTAAAGGGACAGGGGGTTCGAGATACGCAGTATTTT. It codes for CASSLKGQGVRDTQYF.

The gene calls are TRBV30 and TRBJ1-1, with 9 nucleotides matching TRBD1. V dropped 6 bases and J dropped 3; count of bases not matched to a gene: 5. CDR3 length equals 13 residues. Germline loops: CDR1 GTSNPN, CDR2 SVGIG (reference sequence). The CDR3 bases are TGTGCCTGCCAACAGGGGGCAGACACTGAAGCTTTCTTT. It codes for CACQQGADTEAFF. The full variable domain, rest sourced from reference TRBV30 and TRBJ1-1, is SQTIHQWPATLVQPVGSPLSLECTVEGTSNPNLYWYRQAAGRGLQLLFYSVGIGQISSEVPQNLSASRPQDRQFILSSKKLLLSDSGFYLCACQQGADTEAFFGQGTRLTVV.